This T cell receptor (beta chain) was obtained from a study of blood T cell repertoires in COVID-19. As for the study in general: Whether acute or convalescent, the COVID-19 samples came from the United States, Italy and Spain. PBMCs, B-cell-depleted T cells, or T cells were the source of the cDNA or gDNA that made up the material.

The V gene end was trimmed by 3 bases and the J gene end by 1 base; junction bases not matched to a gene: 11. The CDR3 is 18 amino acids. CDR1 is LNHNV, CDR2 YYDKDF, per germline (reference sequence). Per the original methods: Using reference gene primer amplification, nucleated cell counts were estimated. Some clones are missing from TCRdb's copy, which holds only in-frame ones; the method was immunoSEQ multiplex PCR. The DNA gave D and trimming, while V, J and clone size come from that table. The sample comprises 74,000 or so clones, 80% to 90% of which are singletons, and roughly 7.6% rests with the top ten.

This rearrangement joins TRBV15 to TRBJ1-1; 10 bases agree with TRBD1. The TCR was taken from a man aged 50-60 years with active COVID-19. Sequenced sample: peripheral blood. The CDR3 bases are TGTGCCACCAGCAGTAGAGACAGGGGGCGCCTTCGGAACACTGAAGCTTTCTTT. Its protein product is CATSSRDRGRLRNTEAFF.